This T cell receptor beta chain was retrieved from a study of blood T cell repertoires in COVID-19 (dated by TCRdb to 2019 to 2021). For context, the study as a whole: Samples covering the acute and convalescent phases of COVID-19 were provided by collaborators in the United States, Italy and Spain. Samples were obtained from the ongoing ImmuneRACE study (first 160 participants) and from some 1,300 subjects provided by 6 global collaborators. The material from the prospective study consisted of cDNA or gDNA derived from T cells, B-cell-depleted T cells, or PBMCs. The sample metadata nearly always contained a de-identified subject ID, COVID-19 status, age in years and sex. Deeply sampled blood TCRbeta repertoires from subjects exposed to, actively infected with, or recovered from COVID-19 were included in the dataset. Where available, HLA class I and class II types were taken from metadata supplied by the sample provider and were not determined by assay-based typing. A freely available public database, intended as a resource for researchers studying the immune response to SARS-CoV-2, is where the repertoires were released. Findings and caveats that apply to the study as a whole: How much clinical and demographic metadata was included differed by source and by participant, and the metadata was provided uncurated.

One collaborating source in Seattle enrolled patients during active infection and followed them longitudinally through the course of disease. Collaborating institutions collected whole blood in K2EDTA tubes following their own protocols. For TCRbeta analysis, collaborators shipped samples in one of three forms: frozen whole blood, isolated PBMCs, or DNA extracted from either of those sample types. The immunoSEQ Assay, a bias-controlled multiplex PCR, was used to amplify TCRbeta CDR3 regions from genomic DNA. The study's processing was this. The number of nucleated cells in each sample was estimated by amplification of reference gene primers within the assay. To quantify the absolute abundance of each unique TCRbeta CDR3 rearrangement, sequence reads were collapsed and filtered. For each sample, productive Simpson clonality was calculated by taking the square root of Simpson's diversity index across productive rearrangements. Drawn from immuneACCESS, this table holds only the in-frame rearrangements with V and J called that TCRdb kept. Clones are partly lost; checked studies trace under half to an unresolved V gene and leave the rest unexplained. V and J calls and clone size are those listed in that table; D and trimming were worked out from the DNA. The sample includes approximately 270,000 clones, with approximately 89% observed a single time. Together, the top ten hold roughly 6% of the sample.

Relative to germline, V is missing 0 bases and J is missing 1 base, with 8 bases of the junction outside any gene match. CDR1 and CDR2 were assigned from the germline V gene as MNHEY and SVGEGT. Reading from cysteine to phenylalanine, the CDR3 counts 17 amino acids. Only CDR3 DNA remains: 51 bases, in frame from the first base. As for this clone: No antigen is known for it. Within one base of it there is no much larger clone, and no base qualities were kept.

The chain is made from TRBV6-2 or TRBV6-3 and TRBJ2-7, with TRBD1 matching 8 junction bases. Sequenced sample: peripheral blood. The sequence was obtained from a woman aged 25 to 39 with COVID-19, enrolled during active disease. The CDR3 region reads CASSYSGQGLDSYEQYF. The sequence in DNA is TGTGCCAGCAGTTACTCAGGACAGGGTTTGGATTCCTACGAGCAGTACTTC.